This T cell receptor beta chain was retrieved from a study of shared clonotypes between healthy human individuals (dated by TCRdb to 2018 to 2020). Broadly, across the study: A couple of women and three men aged 18 to 49 years were included in the cohort. Each donor's leukapheresis produced roughly between roughly 0.94 and 9.5 billion PBMCs. To increase sequencing depth and limit assay-specific biases, different laboratories used diverse techniques to prepare libraries and sequence TCR repertoires. Blood TCR repertoires of five healthy adults were deeply sequenced to estimate repertoire size and the extent of clonotype sharing between individuals. The paper as a whole reports these results and caveats: The genetic and exposure-history diversity represented was limited by the small number of donors. Pairwise subsampling indicated that sequencing depth was expected to affect the degree of clonotype sharing among donors. Sampling was restricted to blood, and TCR repertoires in tissue are likely to differ from TCR repertoires in blood.

The donors were healthy, HIV-negative adults who had no recently reported acute infections or vaccinations. Every donor was a Caucasian adult living in Nashville, Tennessee, USA. For unsorted samples, 75 million to 90 million PBMCs were counted and genomic DNA was extracted with the QIAamp DNA Blood Mini kit. Blood was obtained by leukapheresis, after which PBMCs were separated by Ficoll-Histopaque density gradient centrifugation and cryopreserved in liquid nitrogen vapor phase. With respect to this clone: The specificity of this receptor is unknown. No clone much larger than this one lies a single base away; base qualities are absent.

Using the deep immunoSEQ assay, multiplex PCR amplified TCR CDR3 regions from genomic DNA. For each cell subset, the extracted genomic DNA was distributed evenly across all wells of several immunoSEQ 96-well plates, and each plate served as one replicate. For unsorted PBMC, 300 ng of genomic DNA, equivalent to 25,000 to 35,000 T cell genomes, went into each replicate PCR. Genomic DNA from unsorted PBMC was sequenced over ten immunoSEQ deep assay plates. Purified libraries were quantified with a Qubit 3.0 fluorometer, sized on a Bioanalyzer 2100, and re-quantified with the KAPA Library Quantification kit. Every immunoSEQ 96-well plate was sequenced on a separate single-read 150-cycle Illumina NextSeq 550 flow cell. The original methods were these. Because the immunoSEQ output held only junctional sequences and lacked quality scores, the filtering could not match the filtering applied to full-length reads. To assign V/J genes and CDR3, sequences were annotated using PyIR, a Python wrapper for IgBLAST v1.9, with IMGT germline references. Reads with weak V/J assignments (E-value above 1e-6), missing CDR3, stop codons, out-of-frame junctions, or ambiguous translated residues were removed. V3J clonotypes were defined as sequences sharing an identical inferred V gene, J gene, and CDR3 amino acid sequence. The percentage overlap between two repertoires was calculated by dividing the number of shared unique clonotypes by the size of the smaller repertoire. Three approaches were used to assess repertoire richness: RTK rarefaction, the Chao1 estimator, and Recon v2.1 estimates of unobserved clonotypes. TCRdb retrieved this table from immuneACCESS and kept in-frame rearrangements only. Not all clones are present; in checked studies, unresolved V genes account for under half, and no reason is known for the remainder. Clone size and the V and J calls come from that table; the DNA yielded D and trimming. Here the sample has roughly 490,000 clones; 70% to 80% occur a single time. Approximately 12% of the sample rests with the top ten.

Reading from cysteine to phenylalanine, the CDR3 counts 15 amino acids. Just CDR3 DNA is preserved here, 45 bases in frame from base 1. CDR1 and CDR2, per the germline V gene (reference sequence), are LNHDA and SQIVND. Trimming removed 6 bases from V and 2 bases from J; the gene matches leave 7 bases unexplained. The receptor comes from a woman in her thirties or forties in good health. Some clones in this sample may be carry-over from other donors' samples. The V and J genes are TRBV19 and TRBJ2-4; 7 bases in the middle match TRBD1. Sample: PBMCs. This receptor has the CDR3 CASSRRQGTKNIQYF. At the DNA level, the sequence is TGTGCCAGTAGCAGAAGACAGGGAACCAAAAACATTCAGTACTTC.